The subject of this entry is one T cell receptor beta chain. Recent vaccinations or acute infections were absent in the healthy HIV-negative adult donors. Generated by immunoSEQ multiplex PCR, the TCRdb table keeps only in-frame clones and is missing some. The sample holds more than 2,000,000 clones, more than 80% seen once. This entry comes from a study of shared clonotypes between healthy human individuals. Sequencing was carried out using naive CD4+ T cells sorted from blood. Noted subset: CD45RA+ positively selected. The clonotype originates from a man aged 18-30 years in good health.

As DNA, the CDR3 is TGTGCCAGCAGCGTAGGCGAGGGGTCGAACACCGGGGAGCTGTTTTTT. Translating it yields CASSVGEGSNTGELFF. This chain links TRBV9 with TRBJ2-2; D possibly uses TRBD1 or TRBD2 (5 bases each). CDR3 length equals 16 residues. Trimming pared 0 bases from V and 0 bases from J, leaving 9 bases between. Per the germline V gene, CDR1 is SGDLS and CDR2 is YYNGEE.